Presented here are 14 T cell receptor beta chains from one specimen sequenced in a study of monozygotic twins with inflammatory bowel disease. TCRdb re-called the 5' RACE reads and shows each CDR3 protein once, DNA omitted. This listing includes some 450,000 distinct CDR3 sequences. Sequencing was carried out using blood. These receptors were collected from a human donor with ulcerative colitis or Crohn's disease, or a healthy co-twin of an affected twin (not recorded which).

CDR3 residues: CASSGGRAGSSGANVLTF. The rearrangement uses TRBV27 and TRBJ2-6; TCRdb picks TRBD2, but there is no DNA to check that call. Germline values: CDR1 MNHEY, CDR2 SMNVEV (reference sequence). The CDR3 covers 18 residues.

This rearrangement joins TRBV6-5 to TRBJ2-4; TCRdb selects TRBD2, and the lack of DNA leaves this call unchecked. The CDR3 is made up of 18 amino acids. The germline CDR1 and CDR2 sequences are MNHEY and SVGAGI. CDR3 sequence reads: CASSYYGTSGLAKNIQYF.

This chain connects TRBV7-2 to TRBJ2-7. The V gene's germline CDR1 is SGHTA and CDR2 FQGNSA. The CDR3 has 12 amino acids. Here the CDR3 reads CASLPLHYEQYF.

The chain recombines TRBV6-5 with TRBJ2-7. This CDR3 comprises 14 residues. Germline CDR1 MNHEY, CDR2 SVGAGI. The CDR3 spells CASSPVGISYEQYF.

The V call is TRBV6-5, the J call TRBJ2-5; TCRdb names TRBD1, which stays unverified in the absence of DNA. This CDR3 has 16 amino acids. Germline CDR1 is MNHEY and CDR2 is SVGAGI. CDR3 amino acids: CASSYWTPGTKETQYF.

CDR3: CASSGGGANSYEQYF. The chain uses TRBV5-1 and TRBJ2-7; the D call of TRBD2 rests on TCRdb alone, since no DNA is present to check it. Germline V gene data show CDR1 as SGHRS and CDR2 as YFSETQ. The CDR3 has 15 residues. The full variable domain, its missing parts supplied by reference TRBV5-1 and TRBJ2-7, is KAGVTQTPRYLIKTRGQQVTLSCSPISGHRSVSWYQQTPGQGLQFLFEYFSETQRNKGNFPGRFSGRQFSNSRSEMNVSTLELGDSALYLCASSGGGANSYEQYFGPGTRLTVT.

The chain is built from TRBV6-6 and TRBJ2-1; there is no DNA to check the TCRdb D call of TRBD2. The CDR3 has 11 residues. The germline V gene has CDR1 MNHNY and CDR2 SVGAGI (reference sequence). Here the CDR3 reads CAIEGYNEQFF.

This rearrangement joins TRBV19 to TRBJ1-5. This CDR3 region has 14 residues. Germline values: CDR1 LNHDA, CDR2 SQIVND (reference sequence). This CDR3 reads CASTRSGINQPQHF.

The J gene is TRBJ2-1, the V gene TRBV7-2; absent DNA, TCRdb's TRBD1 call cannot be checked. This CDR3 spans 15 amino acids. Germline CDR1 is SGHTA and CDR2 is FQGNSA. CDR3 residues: CASSFRTGEYNEQFF.

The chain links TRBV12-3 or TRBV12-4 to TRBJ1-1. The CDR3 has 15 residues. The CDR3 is CASSSIFTSNTEAFF.

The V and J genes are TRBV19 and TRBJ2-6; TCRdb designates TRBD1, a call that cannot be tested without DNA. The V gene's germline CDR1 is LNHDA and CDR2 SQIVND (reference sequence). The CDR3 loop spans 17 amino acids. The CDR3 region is CASSPAGVLSGANVLTF.

CDR3 residues: CASSLDWRDTQYF. The rearrangement joins TRBV5-1 to TRBJ2-3. CDR3 length: 13 residues. Germline CDR1 and CDR2: SGHRS and YFSETQ.

CDR3 amino acids: CASFLGSYNEQFF. V usage is TRBV2 and J usage is TRBJ2-1. Germline lookup yields CDR1 SNHLY and CDR2 FYNNEI. There are 13 residues in the CDR3.

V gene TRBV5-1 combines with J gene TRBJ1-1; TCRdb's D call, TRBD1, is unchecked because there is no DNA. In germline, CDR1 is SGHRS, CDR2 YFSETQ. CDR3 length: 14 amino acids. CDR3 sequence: CASSGGRGNTEAFF.